This T cell receptor beta chain was recorded in a study of cytomegalovirus exposure and HLA in healthy donors. Whole-study findings and limits: CMV antigen specificity of a few CMV-associated chains was confirmed in vitro. Later on, an analysis tied some 17,000 TCR beta sequences to HLA alleles at 0.05 false discovery rate.

The germline V gene encodes CDR1 GTSNPN and CDR2 SVGIG (reference sequence). Unmatched junction bases numbered 4, after V lost 3 bases and J lost 3 bases. The CDR3 covers 14 residues. Amplification used 60 Vbeta primers and 13 Jbeta primers. Libraries were prepared by immunoSEQ multiplex PCR; TCRdb keeps only in-frame clonotypes and omits some of them. The data show over 50,000 clones, approximately 72% seen once. This clone was counted only a few times. Its antigen is unknown. The clonotype was recovered from a middle-aged man in good health and CMV-seropositive. The chain links TRBV30 to TRBJ1-1; TRBD1 agrees at 10 bases. Sequencing input: PBMCs. The CDR3 loop reads CAWRAGQGYTEAFF. For the CDR3, the DNA is TGTGCCTGGAGGGCGGGACAGGGGTACACTGAAGCTTTCTTT.